Listed below are T cell receptor beta chains from one sample, sequenced in a study of regulatory T cells in long-lasting Graves disease. TCRdb itself ran the multiplex PCR reads through MiXCR, one entry per CDR3 protein. Among about 470,000 distinct CDR3 sequences, around 20% were seen once, and the ten largest hold 6.5% to 8%. Material: peripheral blood mononuclear cells (PBMCs), obtained when the disease was refractory, from a patient treated with antithyroid drugs. These receptors were collected from a female donor with Graves disease. Each CDR3 is given with its conserved first and last residue. A D gene is named only where the DNA matches it firmly. Expanded clones get a size class; other rows say once, few or many, or leave the size out.

J gene	D gene	V gene	clone size	CDR3 protein	CDR3 DNA
TRBJ2-5	TRBD2	TRBV19	NA	CASSISGMKTQYF	TGTGCCAGTAGTATCAGCGGGATGAAGACCCAGTACTTC
TRBJ2-7	NA	TRBV7-3	many	CASSLTGSDTYEQYF	TGTGCCAGCAGCTTAACGGGATCGGACACGTACGAGCAGTACTTC
TRBJ1-2	TRBD1	TRBV27	many	CASSFSGTGSGYTF	TGTGCCAGCAGTTTTAGTGGGACAGGGTCCGGCTACACCTTC
TRBJ1-5	NA	TRBV5-1	many	CASSQVYSNQPQHF	TGCGCCAGCTCCCAGGTCTATAGCAATCAGCCCCAGCATTTT
TRBJ1-5	NA	TRBV2	many	CASSERGSSNQPQHF	TGTGCCAGCAGTGAACGGGGATCGAGCAATCAGCCCCAGCATTTT
TRBJ1-5	TRBD1	TRBV28	many	CASSAPGTGQQPQHF	TGTGCCAGCAGTGCGCCCGGGACAGGGCAGCAGCCCCAGCATTTT
TRBJ1-1	NA	TRBV19	NA	CASSIMAGLGNTEAFF	TGTGCCAGTAGTATTATGGCAGGGCTAGGGAACACTGAAGCTTTCTTT
TRBJ2-7	TRBD2	TRBV13	NA	CASSIRLAGYEQYF	TGTGCCAGCAGCATACGACTAGCGGGCTACGAGCAGTACTTC
TRBJ1-5	TRBD1	TRBV7-6	NA	CASSPDRGPLQPQHF	TGTGCCAGCAGCCCAGACAGGGGGCCCCTTCAGCCCCAGCATTTT
TRBJ2-2	NA	TRBV6-1	few	CASTEGGGELTF	TGTGCCAGCACCGAGGGGGGGGGTGAACTGACTTTT
TRBJ2-3	NA	TRBV6-5	NA	CASSYSVPWDSQRTDTQYF	TGTGCCAGCAGTTACTCGGTCCCCTGGGACTCCCAGCGGACAGATACGCAGTATTTT
TRBJ1-3	TRBD1	TRBV7-9	once	CASSSTTGKSDTIYF	TGTGCCAGCAGCTCGACGACAGGGAAAAGTGACACCATATATTTT
TRBJ1-1	TRBD1	TRBV9	NA	CASSTGTANEAFF	TGTGCCAGCAGCACCGGGACAGCTAATGAAGCTTTCTTT
TRBJ1-2	TRBD1	TRBV6-1	NA	CASSPGQGIARHGYTF	TGTGCCAGCAGTCCGGGACAGGGGATCGCGCGTCATGGCTACACCTTC
TRBJ2-5	TRBD2	TRBV20-1	few	CSARGSGRAGETQYF	TGCAGTGCTAGAGGTTCCGGGAGGGCCGGTGAGACCCAGTACTTC
TRBJ2-6	NA	TRBV6-5	few	CASSYGWGSGANVLTF	TGTGCCAGCAGTTACGGCTGGGGCTCTGGGGCCAACGTCCTGACTTTC
TRBJ1-2	NA	TRBV5-1	few	CASSSGTAYGGYGYTF	TGCGCCAGCAGCTCGGGGACTGCCTACGGGGGCTATGGCTACACCTTC
TRBJ2-3	TRBD2	TRBV28	NA	CASSVLAGESDTQYF	TGTGCCAGCAGTGTACTAGCGGGAGAATCAGATACGCAGTATTTT
TRBJ2-1	TRBD1	TRBV28	few	CASSSHQGARNEQFF	TGTGCCAGCAGTTCTCACCAGGGGGCGAGGAATGAGCAGTTCTTC
TRBJ2-2	TRBD2	TRBV5-1	NA	CASSLDPSGYTGGLFF	TGCGCCAGCAGCTTGGATCCTAGCGGTTACACCGGGGGGCTGTTTTTT
TRBJ1-2	TRBD1	TRBV18	many	CASSTGTGNGYTF	TGTGCCAGCTCAACCGGGACAGGGAATGGCTACACCTTC
TRBJ1-1	NA	TRBV6-1	few	CASRKHTGLTEAFF	TGTGCCAGCAGGAAACACACAGGGCTCACTGAAGCTTTCTTT
TRBJ1-1	NA	TRBV14	NA	CASSQEAFTMNTEAFF	TGTGCCAGCAGCCAAGAGGCCTTCACCATGAACACTGAAGCTTTCTTT
TRBJ2-7	NA	TRBV29-1	NA	CSVATFSSSYEQYF	TGCAGCGTTGCTACATTTTCGAGCTCCTACGAGCAGTACTTC
TRBJ2-7	TRBD2	TRBV6-2/TRBV6-3	few	CASSRGLAGRGYEQYF	TGTGCCAGCAGTCGTGGACTAGCGGGGCGCGGCTACGAGCAGTACTTC
TRBJ2-2	TRBD2	TRBV11-2	many	CASSRAGETYTGELFF	TGTGCCAGCAGCCGAGCGGGAGAGACATACACCGGGGAGCTGTTTTTT
TRBJ2-2	NA	TRBV20-1	NA	CSARAEGEIGELFF	TGCAGTGCTAGAGCGGAGGGGGAAATCGGGGAGCTGTTTTTT
TRBJ2-3	NA	TRBV7-2	NA	CASSGRMDTQYF	TGTGCCAGCAGCGGACGAATGGATACGCAGTATTTT
TRBJ2-3	TRBD2	TRBV19	NA	CASRKLAGGPDTQYF	TGTGCCAGTAGAAAACTAGCGGGAGGGCCAGATACGCAGTATTTT
TRBJ2-5	NA	TRBV6-2/TRBV6-3	many	CASSNSAGKETQYF	TGTGCCAGCAGTAACTCCGCGGGGAAAGAGACCCAGTACTTC
TRBJ1-5	TRBD1	TRBV12-3/TRBV12-4	many	CASSFQGAQPQHF	TGTGCCAGCAGTTTCCAGGGGGCTCAGCCCCAGCATTTT
TRBJ1-3	NA	TRBV7-6	NA	CASSLNGQYSGNTIYF	TGTGCCAGCAGCCTTAATGGGCAGTACTCTGGAAACACCATATATTTT
TRBJ2-2	NA	TRBV28	many	CAGGQTGTGVNTGELFF	TGTGCCGGGGGACAGACGGGGACTGGAGTAAACACCGGGGAGCTGTTTTTT
TRBJ1-4	NA	TRBV27	many	CASSLSWLNEKLFF	TGTGCCAGCAGTTTATCTTGGCTTAATGAAAAACTGTTTTTT
TRBJ2-2	NA	TRBV19	few	CASSRDGLWTGELFF	TGTGCCAGTAGTCGCGACGGGCTCTGGACCGGGGAGCTGTTTTTT
TRBJ2-7	NA	TRBV27	many	CASSFGLTYEQYF	TGTGCCAGCAGTTTTGGCCTAACCTACGAGCAGTACTTC
TRBJ2-7	TRBD2	TRBV10-2	NA	CASSGYPGGGYSYEQYF	TGCGCCAGCAGTGGGTACCCCGGCGGGGGATACTCCTACGAGCAGTACTTC
TRBJ1-5	TRBD1	TRBV6-1	once	CASSTGARNQPQHF	TGTGCCAGCAGTACAGGGGCGCGCAATCAGCCCCAGCATTTT
TRBJ1-6	NA	TRBV7-8	many	CASSLFPSPLHF	TGTGCCAGCAGCTTATTCCCATCACCCCTCCACTTT
TRBJ1-1	NA	TRBV20-1	many	CSARVPGAMNTEAFF	TGCAGTGCTAGAGTCCCGGGAGCAATGAACACTGAAGCTTTCTTT
TRBJ2-2	TRBD1	TRBV11-2	many	CASSAGQGVAGELFF	TGTGCCAGCAGCGCGGGACAGGGAGTCGCCGGGGAGCTGTTTTTT
TRBJ2-5	NA	TRBV3-1	many	CASSPRGETQYF	TGTGCCAGCAGCCCCAGAGGAGAGACCCAGTACTTC
TRBJ1-1	NA	TRBV5-4	few	CASSLAPKAPTEAFF	TGTGCCAGCAGCTTGGCCCCGAAAGCGCCCACTGAAGCTTTCTTT
TRBJ1-2	TRBD1	TRBV5-1	many	CASSFQPQGDGYTF	TGCGCCAGCAGCTTCCAACCACAGGGGGATGGCTACACCTTC
TRBJ2-7	NA	TRBV24-1	many	CATSETRAGRDRGEQYF	TGTGCCACCAGTGAGACGAGGGCAGGACGTGATCGCGGCGAGCAGTACTTC
TRBJ2-7	NA	TRBV6-2/TRBV6-3	few	CATLTDNYEQYF	TGTGCCACCCTGACGGACAACTACGAGCAGTACTTC
TRBJ2-6	NA	TRBV11-2	NA	CASSLGDESSGANVLTF	TGTGCCAGCAGCTTAGGGGACGAAAGCTCTGGGGCCAACGTCCTGACTTTC
TRBJ1-3	TRBD1	TRBV12-3/TRBV12-4	few	CASSSSGGFGNTIYF	TGTGCCAGCAGCTCCTCAGGGGGGTTTGGAAACACCATATATTTT
TRBJ1-1	NA	TRBV5-8	few	CASSYPEAFF	TGTGCCAGCAGTTATCCCGAAGCTTTCTTT
TRBJ2-7	NA	TRBV5-1	NA	CASSSYFPLYEQYF	TGCGCCAGCAGCTCCTATTTCCCGTTGTACGAGCAGTACTTC
TRBJ1-1	TRBD1	TRBV12-3/TRBV12-4	many	CASSLKTGGGTEAFF	TGTGCCAGCAGTTTAAAGACAGGGGGCGGAACTGAAGCTTTCTTT
TRBJ1-2	TRBD1	TRBV18	few	CASFGPGGQGFDYTF	TGTGCCAGCTTCGGGCCCGGAGGACAGGGGTTTGACTACACCTTC
TRBJ1-2	NA	TRBV30	few	CAWSVGNFGYGYTF	TGTGCCTGGAGTGTAGGGAATTTTGGCTATGGCTACACCTTC
TRBJ1-1	TRBD1	TRBV11-2	many	CASIGDRGPITEAFF	TGTGCCAGCATAGGGGACAGGGGTCCGATCACTGAAGCTTTCTTT
TRBJ2-1	TRBD2	TRBV24-1	NA	CATSDPGLAGDNEQFF	TGTGCCACCAGTGATCCGGGACTAGCGGGGGACAATGAGCAGTTCTTC
TRBJ2-7	TRBD2	TRBV20-1	NA	CSARGVSGTYPYEQYF	TGCAGTGCTAGAGGTGTTAGCGGGACTTACCCCTACGAGCAGTACTTC
TRBJ2-4	NA	TRBV15	NA	CATSRGTTVKLLF	TGTGCCACCAGCAGGGGGACGACAGTCAAACTTCTCTTC
TRBJ1-5	TRBD1	TRBV6-5	many	CASSYIRGPSRYSNQPQHF	TGTGCCAGCAGTTACATCAGGGGGCCCTCCCGATATAGCAATCAGCCCCAGCATTTT
TRBJ2-1	NA	TRBV7-3	few	CASSLDGPLDEQFF	TGTGCCAGCAGCTTGGACGGACCCCTCGATGAGCAGTTCTTC
TRBJ1-1	NA	TRBV30	NA	CAWSIVSAAATEAFF	TGTGCCTGGAGTATTGTATCGGCAGCGGCCACTGAAGCTTTCTTT